Below, 7 T cell receptor beta chains from the same sample are listed, as sequenced in a study of cytomegalovirus exposure and HLA in healthy donors. The PCR used 60 Vbeta and 13 Jbeta primers. The repertoire was sequenced with immunoSEQ multiplex PCR; TCRdb's copy has only in-frame clones and lacks some. The data contain some 200,000 clones, 70% to 80% of them singletons. Source material: PBMCs. Every receptor here comes from a woman aged 55-70 years in good health and CMV-seropositive.

This chain connects TRBV28 to TRBJ1-2; 8 nucleotides agree with TRBD1. Looked up from germline, CDR1 is MDHEN and CDR2 is SYDVKM. V shed 4 bases and J 2 bases; nucleotides not matched to a gene: 12. The CDR3 extends over 17 amino acids. CDR3 nucleotide sequence: TGTGCCAGCAGTTCCCCGGGACAGGATCTCAGAAACTATGGCTACACCTTC. Its translation is CASSSPGQDLRNYGYTF.

CDR3 sequence reads: CASSALAGGTYEQYF. The CDR3 DNA sequence: TGTGCCAGCAGTGCGCTAGCGGGGGGGACCTACGAGCAGTACTTC. The rearrangement joins TRBV6-1 to TRBJ2-7, with TRBD2 matching 12 bases. The V gene's germline CDR1 is MNHNS and CDR2 SASEGT. V lost 4 bases, J lost 2 bases, and 3 bases stayed unmatched. This CDR3 region has 15 residues.

This chain uses TRBV28 with TRBJ2-7, with a tentative D call TRBD2 (6 bases). The V end lost 6 bases, the J end lost 0 bases, and 15 bases lay between the germline ends. The germline gives CDR1 MDHEN, CDR2 SYDVKM. The length of the CDR3 is 15 residues. The CDR3 spells CASSSTGESSYEQYF. The CDR3 DNA follows: TGTGCCAGCAGCTCGACGGGAGAAAGCTCCTACGAGCAGTACTTC.

V usage is TRBV19 and J usage is TRBJ2-2, with 7 bases matching TRBD1. The ends lost 9 bases at V and 3 bases at J; junction bases unmatched: 19. Germline V gene lookup returns CDR1 LNHDA and CDR2 SQIVND (reference sequence). This CDR3 is 18 amino acids long. CDR3 DNA: TGTGCCAGCCGCCCCGGGACAGCCATACTAGGCTACACCGGGGAGCTGTTTTTT. Amino acids: CASRPGTAILGYTGELFF.

The genes are TRBV6-5 and TRBJ1-1, with D unresolved. This CDR3 comprises 11 residues. V was clipped by 4 bases and J by 11 bases, with 11 bases between them. Germline V gives CDR1 MNHEY, CDR2 SVGAGI. The CDR3 loop reads CASSSPGFAFF. The CDR3 DNA sequence: TGTGCCAGCAGTTCCCCCGGTTTCGCTTTCTTT.

The chain is built from TRBV7-2 and TRBJ1-2; 7 nucleotides match TRBD1. The germline CDR1 and CDR2 sequences are SGHTA and FQGNSA. With V trimmed by 5 bases and J by 2 bases, 5 bases remained unmatched. The CDR3 covers 14 residues. The CDR3 protein is CASSIIRGNYGYTF. The DNA of the CDR3 is TGTGCCAGCAGCATAATCAGGGGGAACTATGGCTACACCTTC.

The chain carries TRBV29-1 and TRBJ2-1; 9 positions agree with TRBD2. Germline CDR1 reads SQVTM; CDR2 reads ANQGSEA. V was pared by 3 bases and J by 3 bases, with 9 bases of the junction left unmatched. The CDR3 is 16 residues long. DNA of the CDR3: TGCAGCGTTGAGCCTCGGACTAGCGTGCACTACAATGAGCAGTTCTTC. This translates into CSVEPRTSVHYNEQFF.